The T cell receptor (beta chain) under discussion was sequenced for a study of CD8+ T cells in alopecia areata. The overall study: Treated patients received oral tofacitinib, 5 to 10 mg twice daily. Regarding the study as a whole: In scalp samples, resident alphabeta T cells of normal skin are also sequenced. Among patients, TCR sharing was less clear than in mice, a difference possibly due in part to HLA diversity in the patient population.

Alopecia areata patients provided lesional scalp punch biopsies and peripheral blood, both collected for the study. Reverse transcribed after extraction, RNA yielded cDNA as the sequencing template. Here immunoSEQ multiplex PCR was the method, and the copy in TCRdb shows in-frame clones only, minus some. The data hold around 140,000 clones, with approximately 87% observed a single time. As regards this clone: The antigen is unknown.

The V gene's germline CDR1 is MNHNY and CDR2 SVGAGI (reference sequence). The V gene lost 0 bases and the J gene lost 5 bases, with 7 bases spanning the gap. CDR3 length: 13 amino acids. The chain links TRBV6-6 to TRBJ2-5; tentative D call: TRBD2 (5 bases). This TCR was recovered from a human donor with alopecia areata. Sequences were derived from CD8+ T cells sorted from blood, sampled at week 0. CDR3 residues: CASSYSSGETQYF. The CDR3 DNA reads TGTGCCAGCAGTTACTCGAGCGGCGAGACCCAGTACTTC.